A selection of T cell receptor beta chains follows, all from one sample in a study of T cells of healthy individuals. TCRdb used MiXCR to reprocess the 5' RACE reads, holding one entry per CDR3 protein. The table lists 90,000 to 100,000 distinct CDR3 sequences, roughly 15% of them singletons. The origin of the receptors is a human donor in good health. Each CDR3 is given with its conserved first and last residue. D genes are given only for firm matches. Rows may omit the clone size; those that give it use once, few, many or a size class.

J gene: TRBJ2-1
V gene: TRBV28
D gene: TRBD1
clone size: many
CDR3 protein: CASSLVDRLFSGYNEQFF
CDR3 DNA: TGTGCCAGCAGTTTAGTGGACAGGCTTTTCTCGGGTTACAATGAGCAGTTCTTC

J gene: TRBJ1-1
V gene: TRBV29-1
D gene: -
clone size: many
CDR3 protein: CSVEWGSEAFF
CDR3 DNA: TGCAGCGTTGAGTGGGGGTCTGAAGCTTTCTTT

J gene: TRBJ2-7
V gene: TRBV6-5
D gene: -
clone size: -
CDR3 protein: CASGGSPSHEQYF
CDR3 DNA: TGTGCCAGCGGAGGCAGTCCCTCCCACGAGCAGTACTTC

J gene: TRBJ1-5
V gene: TRBV6-1
D gene: -
clone size: few
CDR3 protein: CAVALGQPQHF
CDR3 DNA: TGTGCCGTGGCCTTGGGCCAGCCCCAGCATTTT

J gene: TRBJ1-1
V gene: TRBV18
D gene: TRBD1
clone size: -
CDR3 protein: CASYPGQEGTEAFF
CDR3 DNA: TGTGCCAGCTACCCGGGACAGGAGGGGACTGAAGCTTTCTTT

J gene: TRBJ2-1
V gene: TRBV7-3
D gene: -
clone size: -
CDR3 protein: CASSLMDYNEQFF
CDR3 DNA: TGTGCCAGCAGCTTGATGGACTACAATGAGCAGTTCTTC

J gene: TRBJ2-1
V gene: TRBV3-1
D gene: -
clone size: few
CDR3 protein: CASSPGDRPNEQFF
CDR3 DNA: TGTGCCAGCAGCCCGGGGGACAGACCCAATGAGCAGTTCTTC

J gene: TRBJ1-1
V gene: TRBV10-3
D gene: -
clone size: -
CDR3 protein: CAITATGLVFGTEAFF
CDR3 DNA: TGTGCCATCACCGCTACAGGGTTGGTTTTTGGCACTGAAGCTTTCTTT

J gene: TRBJ2-7
V gene: TRBV15
D gene: -
clone size: few
CDR3 protein: CATSTVTNYEQYF
CDR3 DNA: TGTGCCACCAGCACAGTCACTAACTACGAGCAGTACTTC

J gene: TRBJ2-1
V gene: TRBV5-6
D gene: -
clone size: -
CDR3 protein: CASSREKGRVTYNEQFF
CDR3 DNA: TGTGCCAGCAGCCGTGAAAAGGGCAGGGTCACCTACAATGAGCAGTTCTTC